This T cell receptor beta chain was captured in a study of T cell responses to AZD1222 COVID-19 vaccine (dated by TCRdb to the early 2020s). Concerning the study at large: AZD1222 recipients whose second dose came at about 4 weeks and those whose second dose came at about 12 weeks were combined into one group, since spike-specific TCR depth and breadth did not differ between the two schedules. A total of approximately 230 trial participants underwent TCR sequencing, of whom approximately 210 received two doses of AZD1222 and some 26 received two doses of the MenACWY control vaccine. Trial participants were enrolled into age subgroups of 18-55, 56-69 and 70-plus years, which contained 148, 28 and 57 TCR-sequenced participants, respectively.

This clone appeared a single time. It has no known antigen specificity. No qualities accompany the bases; no much larger clone lies one base away. The CDR3 holds 14 amino acids from the cysteine to the phenylalanine. Only the CDR3 DNA is retained, 42 bases long and in frame from the first base. CDR1 ENHRY and CDR2 SYGVKD were looked up in the germline V gene. Here V drops 6 bases and J drops 2 bases, and the junction holds 4 bases not matched to any gene. The CDR3 regions of human TCRbeta chains were subjected to immunosequencing. Per the original workflow: Repertoire TCRs were checked for matches against a reference library of SARS-CoV-2-specific TCRs that had been generated using the MIRA antigen-specificity platform. Breadth meant the fraction of unique TCRs that were SARS-CoV-2-associated, whereas depth meant the fraction of total T cells that were SARS-CoV-2-associated. Using the MIRA data, every spike-specific TCR was mapped to the spike region that the TCR reacted to and assigned to either a CD4 or a CD8 class. Log10-transformed breadth and depth values were compared by one-way ANOVA with Sidak's multiple comparisons tests. TCRdb holds this immuneACCESS table with in-frame rearrangements only. Some clones are missing; in checked studies, unresolved V genes explain under half, and the rest has no known cause. V, J and clone size derive from that table, while D and trimming were established from the DNA sequence. In all, the sample holds approximately 110,000 clones, and 84% of those were seen once. Together, the top ten hold roughly 9% of the sample.

General study outcomes and caveats: No day 14 peak-response samples were available, so repertoires were characterized only after the peak T cell response. Conclusions about previously exposed vaccinees are limited, since just five or six AZD1222 recipients were seropositive for SARS-CoV-2 at baseline. The 56-69-year group was small, and its depth increase did not reach significance, likely because of low power. Reportedly, close to half of the unique spike-specific TCRs recognized epitopes lying outside the regions that are mutated in the B.1.351 and B.1.1.7 variants. After two AZD1222 doses, both the breadth and the depth of spike-specific TCRs were significantly higher than at day 0 and than in MenACWY recipients. Vaccine-associated CD4 TCRs spanned the whole spike protein, with dominant responses in regions 160-218 and 743-854. Participants were mostly white British and included more females than males, and it was suggested by the authors that clonal diversity may have been underestimated.

The sample's time point label, decoded: baseline before first vaccination. Vaccinee samples were obtained from the UK trials COV001 and COV002, which included a single-blind randomized controlled phase 2/3 trial of AZD1222 (ChAdOx1 nCoV-19) in healthy adults. For TCRbeta chain sequencing, PBMC samples from trial participants were taken at day 0 and at day 28 after the second dose. This sequence originates from an adult in good health. Here the chain combines TRBV10-3 and TRBJ1-3; TRBD1 lines up with 7 middle nucleotides. Sequences were derived from peripheral blood, sampled on day 0 of AZD1222 vaccination. In nucleotides, the sequence is TGTGCCATCAGCTCCGGGACAGCTGGAAACACCATATATTTT. Its translation reads: CAISSGTAGNTIYF.